This TCR beta chain was recovered during a study of blood T cell repertoires in COVID-19. Across the study: The analysed material was cDNA or gDNA that came from T cells, B-cell-depleted T cells, or PBMCs.

As processed by the authors: Cell counts per sample came from amplifying reference gene primers. TCRdb keeps only in-frame clones here, not all; method: immunoSEQ multiplex PCR. That table supplies the V and J calls and clone size; D and trimming were determined from the DNA. This sample yields about 120,000 clones, of which 70% to 90% are seen a single time; approximately 4.3% belongs to the top ten. The CDR3 is 15 residues long. Trimming left V 2 bases short and J 0 bases short, with 5 bases between. Germline V gene lookup returns CDR1 SNHLY and CDR2 FYNNEI. The chain couples TRBV2 to TRBJ2-6, with D unresolved. The receptor's source is a woman aged 50 to 60 with acute or convalescent COVID-19. The sample was peripheral blood. The CDR3 DNA reads as TGTGCCAGCAGTGAATCAGGCTCTGGGGCCAACGTCCTGACTTTC. Translation gives CASSESGSGANVLTF.